The present TCR beta chain was sequenced within a study of T cell responses to AZD1222 COVID-19 vaccine. Points from the study as a whole: The peak T cell response came first, and repertoires were sampled only after it. Spike-specific TCR repertoires showed rising breadth and depth after two AZD1222 doses.

Remarks on this clone: The antigen is unknown.

Germline V gene lookup returns CDR1 MNHEY and CDR2 SMNVEV (reference sequence). V was pared by 6 bases and J by 2 bases, with 16 bases between. This CDR3 has 15 amino acids. The method was immunoSEQ multiplex PCR; TCRdb's version includes in-frame clones alone and lacks a portion of them. The sample lists about 140,000 clones, just under 95% occurring once. The genes are TRBV27 and TRBJ2-5; maybe TRBD2 (6 bases). The source is an adult in good health. Material: peripheral blood, obtained on day 0 of AZD1222 vaccination. CDR3 amino acids: CASRTLGGRQETQYF. In DNA form, the CDR3 reads TGTGCCAGCAGGACCTTGGGGGGTCGGCAAGAGACCCAGTACTTC.